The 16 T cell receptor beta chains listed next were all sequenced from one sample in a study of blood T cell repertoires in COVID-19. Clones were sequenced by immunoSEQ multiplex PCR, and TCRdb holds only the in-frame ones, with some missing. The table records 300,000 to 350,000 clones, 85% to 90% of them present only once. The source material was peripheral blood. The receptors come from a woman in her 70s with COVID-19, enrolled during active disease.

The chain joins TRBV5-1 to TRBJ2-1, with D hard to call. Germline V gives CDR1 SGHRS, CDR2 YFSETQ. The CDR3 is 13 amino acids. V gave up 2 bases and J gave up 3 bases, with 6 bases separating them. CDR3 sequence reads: CASSFTYYNEQFF. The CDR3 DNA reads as TGCGCCAGCAGCTTTACATACTACAATGAGCAGTTCTTC.

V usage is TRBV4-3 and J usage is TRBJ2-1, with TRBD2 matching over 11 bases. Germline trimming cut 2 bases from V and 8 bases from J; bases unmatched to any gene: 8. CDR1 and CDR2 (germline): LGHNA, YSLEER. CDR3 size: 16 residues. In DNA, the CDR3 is TGCGCCAGCAGCCAACGCGGACTAGCGGGTTCAGATGAGCAGTTCTTC. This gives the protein CASSQRGLAGSDEQFF.

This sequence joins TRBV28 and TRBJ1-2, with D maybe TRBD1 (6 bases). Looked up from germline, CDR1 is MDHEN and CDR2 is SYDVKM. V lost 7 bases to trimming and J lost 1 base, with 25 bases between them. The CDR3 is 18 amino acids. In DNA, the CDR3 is TGTGCCAGCACCGGCAGGGGCGGCAGTAACTCTTTTAACTATGGCTACACCTTC. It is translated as CASTGRGGSNSFNYGYTF.

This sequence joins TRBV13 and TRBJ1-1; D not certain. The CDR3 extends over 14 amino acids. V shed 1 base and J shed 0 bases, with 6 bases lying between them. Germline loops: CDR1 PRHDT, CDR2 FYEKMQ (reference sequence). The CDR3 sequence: CASSLDGMNTEAFF. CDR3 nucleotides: TGTGCCAGCAGCTTAGATGGCATGAACACTGAAGCTTTCTTT.

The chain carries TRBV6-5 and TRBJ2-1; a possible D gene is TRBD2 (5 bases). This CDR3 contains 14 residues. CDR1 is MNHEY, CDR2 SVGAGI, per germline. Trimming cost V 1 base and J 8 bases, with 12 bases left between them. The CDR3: CASSYWASLDEQFF. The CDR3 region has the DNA TGTGCCAGCAGTTACTGGGCTAGCCTCGATGAGCAGTTCTTC.

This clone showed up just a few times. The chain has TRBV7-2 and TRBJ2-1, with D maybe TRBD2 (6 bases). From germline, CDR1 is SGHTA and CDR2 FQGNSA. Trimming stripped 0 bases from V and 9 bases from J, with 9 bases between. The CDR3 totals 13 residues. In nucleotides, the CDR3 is TGTGCCAGCAGCTTAGCGGGGGGAAGTGAGCAGTTCTTC. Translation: CASSLAGGSEQFF. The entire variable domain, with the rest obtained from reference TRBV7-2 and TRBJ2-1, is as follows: GAGVSQSPSNKVTEKGKDVELRCDPISGHTALYWYRQSLGQGLEFLIYFQGNSAPDKSGLPSDRFSAERTGGSVSTLTIQRTQQEDSAVYLCASSLAGGSEQFFGPGTRLTVL.

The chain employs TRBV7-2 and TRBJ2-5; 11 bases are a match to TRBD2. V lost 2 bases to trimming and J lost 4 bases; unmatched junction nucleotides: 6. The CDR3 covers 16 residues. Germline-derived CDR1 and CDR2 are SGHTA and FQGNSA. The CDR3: CASSLQGLAGGETQYF. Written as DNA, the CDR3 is TGTGCCAGCAGCTTACAAGGCCTAGCGGGGGGAGAGACCCAGTACTTC.

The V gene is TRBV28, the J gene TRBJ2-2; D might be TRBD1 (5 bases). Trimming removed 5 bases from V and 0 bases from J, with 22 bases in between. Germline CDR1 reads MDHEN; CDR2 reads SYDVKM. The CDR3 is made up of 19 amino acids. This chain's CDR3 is CASSPPGFVSPTNTGELFF. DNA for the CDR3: TGTGCCAGCAGTCCCCCAGGGTTCGTTTCGCCAACGAACACCGGGGAGCTGTTTTTT.

The CDR3 is CASSYQWAASGNTIYF. In nucleotides, the CDR3 is TGTGCCAGTAGTTATCAATGGGCCGCCTCTGGAAACACCATATATTTT. J is TRBJ1-3 and V is TRBV19; the D is unclear. V lost 5 bases and J 0 bases, leaving 14 bases between the germline ends. Per the germline V gene, CDR1 is LNHDA and CDR2 is SQIVND (reference sequence). The CDR3 extends over 16 amino acids.

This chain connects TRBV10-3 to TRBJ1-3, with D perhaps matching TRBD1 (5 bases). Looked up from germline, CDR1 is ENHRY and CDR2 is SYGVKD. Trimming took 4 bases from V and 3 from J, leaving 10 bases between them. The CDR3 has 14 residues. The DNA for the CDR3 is TGTGCCATCAGTGGAACTGACAGTGGAAACACCATATATTTT. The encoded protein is CAISGTDSGNTIYF.

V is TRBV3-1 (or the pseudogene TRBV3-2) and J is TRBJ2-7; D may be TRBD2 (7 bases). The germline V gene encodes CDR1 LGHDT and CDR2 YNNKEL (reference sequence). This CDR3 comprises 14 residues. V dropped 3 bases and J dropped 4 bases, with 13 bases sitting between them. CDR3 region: CASSHGGGPYEQYF. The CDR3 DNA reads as TGTGCCAGCAGCCATGGCGGGGGCCCTTACGAGCAGTACTTC.

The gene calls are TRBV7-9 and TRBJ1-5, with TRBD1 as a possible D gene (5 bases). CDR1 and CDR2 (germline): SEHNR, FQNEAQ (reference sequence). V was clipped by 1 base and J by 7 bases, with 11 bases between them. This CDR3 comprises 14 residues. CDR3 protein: CASSLGAGWQPQHF. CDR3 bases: TGTGCCAGCAGCTTAGGGGCAGGGTGGCAGCCCCAGCATTTT.

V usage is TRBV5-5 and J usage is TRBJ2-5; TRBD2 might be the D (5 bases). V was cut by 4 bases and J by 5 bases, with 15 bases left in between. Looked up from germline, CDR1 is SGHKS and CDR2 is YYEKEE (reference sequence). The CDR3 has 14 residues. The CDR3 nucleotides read TGTGCCAGCAGCGCCTGGACGGGCGGGGAGACCCAGTACTTC. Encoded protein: CASSAWTGGETQYF.

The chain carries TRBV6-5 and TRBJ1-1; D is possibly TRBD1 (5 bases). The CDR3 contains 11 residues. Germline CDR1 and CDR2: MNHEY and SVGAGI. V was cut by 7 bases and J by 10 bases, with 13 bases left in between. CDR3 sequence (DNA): TGTGCCAGCACCCTGGGGGGGAGAGCTTTCTTT. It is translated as CASTLGGRAFF.

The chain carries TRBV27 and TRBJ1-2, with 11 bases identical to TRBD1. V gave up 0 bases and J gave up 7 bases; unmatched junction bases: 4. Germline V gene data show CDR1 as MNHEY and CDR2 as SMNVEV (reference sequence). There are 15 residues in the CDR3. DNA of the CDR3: TGTGCCAGCAGTTTATCAGCAGGACAGGGGGCTGGCTACACCTTC. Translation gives CASSLSAGQGAGYTF.

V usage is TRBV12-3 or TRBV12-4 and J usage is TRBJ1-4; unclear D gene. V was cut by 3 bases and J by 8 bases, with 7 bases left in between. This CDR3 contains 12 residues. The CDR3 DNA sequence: TGTGCCAGCAGTTTCATCGGGGAAAAACTGTTTTTT. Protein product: CASSFIGEKLFF.